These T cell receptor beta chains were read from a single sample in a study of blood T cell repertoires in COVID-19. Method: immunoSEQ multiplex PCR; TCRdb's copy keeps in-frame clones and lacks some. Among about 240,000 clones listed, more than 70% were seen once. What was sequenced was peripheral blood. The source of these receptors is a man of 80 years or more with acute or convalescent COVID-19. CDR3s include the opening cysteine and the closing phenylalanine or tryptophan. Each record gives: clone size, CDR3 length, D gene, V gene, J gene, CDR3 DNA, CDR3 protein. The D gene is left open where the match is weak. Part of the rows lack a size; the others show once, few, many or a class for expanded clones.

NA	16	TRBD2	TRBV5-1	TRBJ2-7	TGCGCCAGCAGCTCGCTGACTAGCGGGAGGTCGAAAAGGGAGTACTTC	CASSSLTSGRSKREYF
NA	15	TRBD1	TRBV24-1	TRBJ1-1	TGTGCCACCAGTGGCAGGACAGGTACGAACACTGAAGCTTTCTTT	CATSGRTGTNTEAFF
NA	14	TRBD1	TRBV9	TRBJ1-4	TGTGCCAGCAGCGCGGGACAGGGGAGGGAAAAACTGTTTTTT	CASSAGQGREKLFF
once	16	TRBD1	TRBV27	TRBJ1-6	TGTGCCAGCAGTCCCTACGGACAGGGGAACAATTCACCCCTCCACTTT	CASSPYGQGNNSPLHF
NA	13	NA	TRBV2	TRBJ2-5	TGTGCCAGCAGTGTCGGCGGATGGGAGACCCAGTACTTC	CASSVGGWETQYF
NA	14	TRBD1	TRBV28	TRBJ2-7	TGTGCCAGCAGTTATTCAGGGGGCCGGAACGAGCAGTACTTC	CASSYSGGRNEQYF
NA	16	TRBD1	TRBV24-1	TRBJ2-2	TGTGCCACCAGCGTTCGGGGACAGGGGAACACCGGGGAGCTGTTTTTT	CATSVRGQGNTGELFF
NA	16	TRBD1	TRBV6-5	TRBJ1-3	TGTGCCAGCAGTTACGAAGGGACAGCCTCTGGAAACACCATATATTTT	CASSYEGTASGNTIYF
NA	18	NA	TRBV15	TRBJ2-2	TGTGCCACCAGCAGAGTAGGGCCGCCCCAGGGTGGCACCGGGGAGCTGTTTTTT	CATSRVGPPQGGTGELFF
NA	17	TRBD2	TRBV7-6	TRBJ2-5	TGTGCCAGCAGCTTCGGGAGCGGGAGGGCCCGGGGGGTGACCCAGTACTTC	CASSFGSGRARGVTQYF
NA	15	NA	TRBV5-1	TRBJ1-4	TGCGCCAGCAGCTTGGGGGCAGAACTTAATGAAAAACTGTTTTTT	CASSLGAELNEKLFF
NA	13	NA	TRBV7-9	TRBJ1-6	TGTGCCAGCAGCTTAAAAGCTAATTCACCCCTCCACTTT	CASSLKANSPLHF
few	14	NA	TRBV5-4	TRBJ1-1	TGTGCCAGCAGCACCGACAGGTTGAACACTGAAGCTTTCTTT	CASSTDRLNTEAFF
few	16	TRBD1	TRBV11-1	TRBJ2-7	TGTGCCAGCAGCTTAGCGCTGACAGGGGCCCCCTACGAGCAGTACTTC	CASSLALTGAPYEQYF
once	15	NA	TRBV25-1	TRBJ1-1	TGTGCCAGCAGTGTGGTGGCAGGGGTGTACGCTGAAGCTTTCTTT	CASSVVAGVYAEAFF
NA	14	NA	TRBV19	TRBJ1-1	TGTGCCAGTAGTATCTCAGGTATTGGTGGTGAAGCTTTCTTT	CASSISGIGGEAFF
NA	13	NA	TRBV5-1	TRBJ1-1	TGCGCCAGCACGTATGACACCTACACTGAAGCTTTCTTT	CASTYDTYTEAFF
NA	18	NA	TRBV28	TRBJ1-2	TGTGCCAGCAGTTCGGCGAGGGATCTTTCTACCCCTAACTATGGCTACACCTTC	CASSSARDLSTPNYGYTF
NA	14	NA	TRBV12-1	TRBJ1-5	TGTGCCAGCAGCTTTGGACAGCCCCCGCTGCCCCAGCATTTT	CASSFGQPPLPQHF
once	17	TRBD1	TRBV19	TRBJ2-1	TGTGCCAGTAGTAGACTCGGACAGGGGGCCTCCTACAATGAGCAGTTCTTC	CASSRLGQGASYNEQFF
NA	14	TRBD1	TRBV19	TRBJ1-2	TGTGCCAGTACTCCAGGGGGACATAACTATGGCTACACCTTC	CASTPGGHNYGYTF
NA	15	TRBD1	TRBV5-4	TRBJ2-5	TGTGCCAGCAGACTGCAGGGGGCAGGTCAAGAGACCCAGTACTTC	CASRLQGAGQETQYF
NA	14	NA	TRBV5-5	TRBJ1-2	TGTGCCAGCAGCTTGGACAGGCGCTACTATGGCTACACCTTC	CASSLDRRYYGYTF
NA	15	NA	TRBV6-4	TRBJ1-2	TGTGCCAGCAGCATCGCTGGGGGGGGAAACTATGGCTACACCTTC	CASSIAGGGNYGYTF
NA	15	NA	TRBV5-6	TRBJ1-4	TGTGCCAGCAGCGAAACAGGGAGAACTAATGAAAAACTGTTTTTT	CASSETGRTNEKLFF
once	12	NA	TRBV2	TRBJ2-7	TGTGCCAGCAAGGGCCCGGGGGACGAGCAGTACTTC	CASKGPGDEQYF
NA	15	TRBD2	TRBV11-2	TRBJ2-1	TGTGCCAGCAGCCCGTATAGCGGGACGAACAATGAGCAGTTCTTC	CASSPYSGTNNEQFF
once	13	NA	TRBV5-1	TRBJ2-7	TGCGCCAGCAGCTATGGCAGTTTCTACGAGCAGTACTTC	CASSYGSFYEQYF
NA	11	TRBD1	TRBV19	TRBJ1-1	TGTGCCAGTACGATACAGGGGGAAGCTTTCTTT	CASTIQGEAFF